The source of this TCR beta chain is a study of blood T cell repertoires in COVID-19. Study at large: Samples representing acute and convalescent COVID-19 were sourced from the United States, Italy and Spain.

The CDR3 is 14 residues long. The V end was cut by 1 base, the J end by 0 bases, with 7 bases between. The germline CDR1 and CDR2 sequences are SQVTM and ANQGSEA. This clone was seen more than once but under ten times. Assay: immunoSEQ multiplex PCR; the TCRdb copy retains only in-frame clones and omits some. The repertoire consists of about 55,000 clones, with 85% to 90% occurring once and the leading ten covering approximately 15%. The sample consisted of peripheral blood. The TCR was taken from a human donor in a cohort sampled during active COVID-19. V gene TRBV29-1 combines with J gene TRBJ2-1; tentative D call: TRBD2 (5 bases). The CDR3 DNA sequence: TGCAGCGTTGAAGGGACTGACTCCTACAATGAGCAGTTCTTC. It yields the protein CSVEGTDSYNEQFF.